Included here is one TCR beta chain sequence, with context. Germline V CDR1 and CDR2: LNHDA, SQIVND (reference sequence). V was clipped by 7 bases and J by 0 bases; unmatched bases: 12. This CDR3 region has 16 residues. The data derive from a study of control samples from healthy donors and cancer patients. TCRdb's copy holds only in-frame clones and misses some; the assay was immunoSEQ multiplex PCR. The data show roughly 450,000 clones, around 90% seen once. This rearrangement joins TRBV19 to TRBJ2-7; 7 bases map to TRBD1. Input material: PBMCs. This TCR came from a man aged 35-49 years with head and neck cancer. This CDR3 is CASTLKGAGGSYEQYF. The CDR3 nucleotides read TGTGCCAGTACCCTTAAAGGGGCAGGGGGCTCCTACGAGCAGTACTTC.